This T cell receptor beta chain derives from a study of T cells after yellow fever vaccination. Using its own MiXCR run on the 5' RACE reads, TCRdb lists one record per CDR3 protein. The profile shows 360,000 or so distinct CDR3 sequences, roughly 12% of them singletons. This CDR3 comprises 14 residues. The germline CDR1 and CDR2 sequences are SEHNR and FQNEAQ (reference sequence). Trimming took 3 bases from V and 4 from J, leaving 11 bases between them. This clonotype was sampled from a man younger than 30 who received the YFV17D yellow fever vaccine. V is TRBV7-9 and J is TRBJ2-3, with D unclear. The material sequenced was PBMCs, taken on the day of the first yellow fever vaccination. As DNA, the CDR3 is TGTGCCAGCAGCTTGCCCCCCCCCGCAGATACGCAGTATTTT. Protein: CASSLPPPADTQYF.